The 15 T cell receptor beta chains below were found in one sample sequenced in a study of T-cell memory formation after mild COVID-19. From the 5' RACE reads, TCRdb called clonotypes with MiXCR, one entry per CDR3 protein. The data show around 340,000 distinct CDR3 sequences, with roughly 13% seen just once and 22% held by the top ten. The sample comprised PBMCs or a T cell subset sorted from them (not recorded which). These TCRs come from a young man who had mild COVID-19 (a few samples of this study predate the infection). Cell type and time point are not known.

This clonotype was seen a few times. The chain uses TRBV12-3 or TRBV12-4 and TRBJ2-1; the D is unclear. The CDR3 totals 13 residues. Trimming removed 2 bases at V and 6 bases at J, with 8 bases between. The CDR3 DNA reads as TGTGCCAGCAGTTTATTACCGGCCAATGAGCAGTTCTTC. As protein: CASSLLPANEQFF.

The CDR3 DNA reads as TGTGCCAGCAGTCCCCCGGGACAGGGTGCACCCTACGAGCAGTACGTC. It encodes CASSPPGQGAPYEQYV. The gene calls are TRBV28 and TRBJ2-7; the match to TRBD1 covers 9 bases. After removal of 5 bases from V and 2 bases from J, the junction contained 10 bases not matched to a gene. Germline CDR1 is MDHEN and CDR2 is SYDVKM. CDR3 length: 16 residues.

This clonotype was recorded a few times. J is TRBJ2-7 and V is TRBV5-6, with D possibly TRBD1 on 5 matching bases. Trimming took 0 bases from V and 0 from J, leaving 13 bases between them. Per germline, CDR1 SGHDT and CDR2 YYEEEE. This CDR3 is built from 16 residues. DNA for the CDR3: TGTGCCAGCAGCTTGGCATACAGGTCCAGCTCCTACGAGCAGTACGTC. It codes for CASSLAYRSSSYEQYV.

This chain uses TRBV6-2 or TRBV6-3 with TRBJ2-1, with D tentatively TRBD2 (6 bases). CDR3 size: 19 residues. In germline, CDR1 is MNHEY, CDR2 SVGEGT. V gave up 5 bases and J gave up 7 bases, with 30 bases separating them. CDR3 amino acids: CASSNRGLAPALGQNEQFF. For the CDR3, the DNA is TGTGCCAGCAGTAACCGTGGCCTAGCGCCGGCGCTGGGCCAAAATGAGCAGTTCTTC.

This clonotype was counted a few times. This chain uses TRBV4-3 with TRBJ1-2; D gene unclear. This CDR3 is built from 15 residues. Per the germline V gene, CDR1 is LGHNA and CDR2 is YSLEER. V dropped 0 bases and J dropped 2 bases, with 10 bases sitting between them. The CDR3, as DNA: TGCGCCAGCAGCCAAGATGGGATTTACAACTATGGCTACACCTTC. It encodes CASSQDGIYNYGYTF.

V gene TRBV11-2 combines with J gene TRBJ2-3; D possibly corresponds to TRBD2 (5 bases). V lost 3 bases and J 2 bases, leaving 9 bases between the germline ends. Germline V lookup: CDR1 SGHAT, CDR2 FQNNGV. The CDR3 has 14 residues. Here the CDR3 reads CASSLLAFTDTQYF. The CDR3 nucleotides are TGTGCCAGCAGCTTGTTAGCGTTCACAGATACGCAGTATTTT.

This clonotype has more than one count but fewer than ten. This chain joins TRBV7-9 and TRBJ2-3, with D unclear. V was clipped by 8 bases and J by 5 bases, with 14 bases between them. The CDR3 runs 13 residues. Germline V gene data show CDR1 as SEHNR and CDR2 as FQNEAQ (reference sequence). CDR3 in amino acids: CASFLWTQDTQYF. CDR3 DNA: TGTGCCAGCTTCCTATGGACCCAAGATACGCAGTATTTT.

V gene TRBV15 combines with J gene TRBJ1-1; D is uncertain. Trimming took off 4 bases at V and 3 bases at J, with 9 bases between the two ends. Germline assignment: CDR1 LNHNV and CDR2 YYDKDF (reference sequence). The CDR3 sequence is 13 residues long. The chain's CDR3 is CATSITTYTEAFF. The CDR3 nucleotides are TGTGCCACCAGCATTACCACGTACACTGAAGCTTTCTTT.

The chain joins TRBV4-3 to TRBJ2-2; TRBD2 aligns across 7 bases. From germline, CDR1 is LGHNA and CDR2 YSLEER. V trimming: 3 bases; J trimming: 4 bases; junction bases outside the gene matches: 17. This CDR3 has 19 amino acids. This chain's CDR3 is CASSHGAGRGDRRTGELFF. CDR3 DNA: TGCGCCAGCAGCCACGGAGCCGGCCGGGGGGATAGGCGCACCGGGGAGCTGTTTTTT.

The V and J genes are TRBV4-1 and TRBJ1-4, with D maybe TRBD1 (5 bases). CDR1 MGHRA and CDR2 YSYEKL come from the germline V gene. V gave up 4 bases and J gave up 2 bases, with 17 bases separating them. This CDR3 is 17 amino acids long. The CDR3 sequence: CASSPSWGRATNEKLFF. For the CDR3, the DNA is TGCGCCAGCAGCCCATCATGGGGCAGGGCCACTAATGAAAAACTGTTTTTT.

This clonotype was seen repeatedly, ten times or more. In nucleotides, the CDR3 is TGTGCCAGCAGCGGGGGACTAGCGGCCTACGAGCAGTACTTC. This sequence encodes CASSGGLAAYEQYF. The chain recombines TRBV9 with TRBJ2-7, with TRBD2 matching over 11 bases. With V trimmed by 3 bases and J by 2 bases, 1 base remained unmatched. This CDR3 is built from 14 residues. Germline V gives CDR1 SGDLS, CDR2 YYNGEE. The full variable domain, rest sourced from reference TRBV9 and TRBJ2-7, is DSGVTQTPKHLITATGQRVTLRCSPRSGDLSVYWYQQSLDQGLQFLIQYYNGEERAKGNILERFSAQQFPDLHSELNLSSLELGDSALYFCASSGGLAAYEQYFGPGTRLTVT.

This chain uses TRBV10-3 with TRBJ2-3; tentative D call: TRBD2 (5 bases). The CDR3 extends over 16 amino acids. The V end was cut by 2 bases, the J end by 4 bases, with 16 bases between. Germline CDR1 and CDR2: ENHRY and SYGVKD. This CDR3 reads CAISERAARGSDTQYF. CDR3 nucleotide sequence: TGTGCCATCAGTGAGAGGGCCGCCCGAGGGTCAGATACGCAGTATTTT.

This clonotype came up many times. This chain joins TRBV7-6 and TRBJ2-1; D might be TRBD2 (5 bases). The CDR3 is 15 amino acids. V lost 0 bases to trimming and J lost 5 bases, with 11 bases between them. Germline CDR1 is SGHVS and CDR2 is FNYEAQ. The chain's CDR3 is CASSLAPRTHNEQFF. In nucleotides, the CDR3 is TGTGCCAGCAGCTTAGCGCCCAGGACTCACAATGAGCAGTTCTTC. The whole variable domain, remainder taken from reference TRBV7-6 and TRBJ2-1, is GAGVSQSPRYKVTKRGQDVALRCDPISGHVSLYWYRQALGQGPEFLTYFNYEAQQDKSGLPNDRFSAERPEGSISTLTIQRTEQRDSAMYRCASSLAPRTHNEQFFGPGTRLTVL.

The V gene is TRBV24-1, the J gene TRBJ2-3, with 10 bases that match TRBD2. V was clipped by 9 bases and J by 6 bases; unmatched bases: 2. This CDR3 has 12 residues. CDR1 is KGHDR and CDR2 is SFDVKD in the germline V gene. The CDR3 here is CATGSGRDTQYF. CDR3 coding DNA: TGTGCCACCGGTAGCGGGAGGGATACGCAGTATTTT.

This clonotype was observed many times. At one of its ends the junction is not consistent with the germline gene, which may arise from a read error. The chain links TRBV19 to TRBJ1-4; D ambiguous. CDR1 LNHDA and CDR2 SQIVND come from the germline V gene (reference sequence). The CDR3 has 11 residues. Written as DNA, the CDR3 is TGTGCCACTGGAACTTATGAAAAACTGTTTTTT. This translates into CATGTYEKLFF.